This T cell receptor (beta chain) was sequenced in a study of blood T cells in healthy people across ages. Through a sample-barcoded 5' primer and a J-beta primer mix, a second PCR was run for about 7 to 12 cycles. TCRdb re-derived calls from the 5' RACE reads in MiXCR, one entry per CDR3 protein. Of some 1.4 million distinct CDR3 sequences in the sample, approximately 42% are singletons; the top ten hold less than 8%. The authors drew approximately 9 milliliters of peripheral blood from each donor. J gave up 5 bases and V 1 base, and 4 bases lay outside the gene matches. This CDR3 has 15 residues. Germline CDR1 MGHRA, CDR2 YSYEKL.

Input material: blood. The chain recombines TRBV4-1 with TRBJ1-2; the match to TRBD1 covers 10 bases. The TCR comes from a woman aged 18-35 years in good health. The CDR3 DNA reads as TGCGCCAGCAGCCAAGCCGACAGGGGGCAATATGGCTACACCTTC. It encodes CASSQADRGQYGYTF.